This T cell receptor beta chain was sequenced in a study of T cell responses to AZD1222 COVID-19 vaccine. Study outcomes and limitations: It should be noted that donors were predominantly white British and more often female, and clonal diversity was possibly underestimated. Repertoire sampling occurred only after the peak T cell response.

CDR1 is MNHEY and CDR2 is SMNVEV in the germline V gene (reference sequence). The CDR3 has 15 amino acids. V lost 4 bases to trimming and J lost 5 bases; unmatched junction nucleotides: 7. The repertoire was sequenced with immunoSEQ multiplex PCR; TCRdb's copy has only in-frame clones and lacks some. The top ten clones hold under 8% of a sample with roughly 66,000 clones, roughly 89% of them seen once. Remarks on this clone: Its antigen is currently unknown.

The material sequenced was peripheral blood, taken on day 0 of AZD1222 vaccination. The rearrangement links TRBV27 to TRBJ1-2; TRBD1 aligns across 10 bases. The clonotype comes from an adult in good health. CDR3 residues: CASSSPRQGAYGYTF. The CDR3 bases are TGTGCCAGCAGTTCCCCGAGACAGGGGGCTTATGGCTACACCTTC.